This record concerns one TCR beta chain sequence. The CDR3 covers 15 residues. CDR1 and CDR2 (germline): MNHEY, SVGEGT. The ends were cut back, 0 bases at V and 2 bases at J, with 9 bases in the middle. These data are taken from a study of blood T cell repertoires in COVID-19. The table came from immunoSEQ multiplex PCR; TCRdb's copy has only in-frame clones and leaves some out. The sample consists of roughly 230,000 clones, around 87% of them appearing once. This receptor was obtained from a young man in a cohort exposed to, infected with or recovered from COVID-19 (not recorded which). The V and J genes are TRBV6-2 or TRBV6-3 and TRBJ2-3; no clear D. Sequenced: PBMCs or T cells enriched from blood (not recorded which). The CDR3 nucleotides are TGTGCCAGCAGTTACTCGGTCGCGAACACAGATACGCAGTATTTT. This translates into CASSYSVANTDTQYF.